This entry concerns a single TCR beta chain. A single count supports this clone. It has no known antigen specificity. It has no much larger one-base neighbor in the sample; base qualities were not kept. These data originate in a study of cytomegalovirus exposure and HLA in healthy donors (TCRdb year 2017). Some background on the complete study: An earlier analysis of 587 of the donors reported over 250 Gb of sequence data and around 110 million unique TCR beta sequences obtained from around 170 million T cells. The later analysis used no new phenotypic data to find candidate immune exposures, relying instead on TCR beta sequences and their occurrence across donors. In addition to the first cohort of around 670 subjects, a separate validation cohort of some 120 different subjects was used. Donor age, sex, ethnicity and CMV serostatus were compiled alongside the repertoire data. Typing coverage varied by locus: roughly 620-640 donors for A, B, C, DRB1 and DQB1; around 560 for DQA1; around 610 for DPA1; under 490 for DPB1. Every discovery cohort repertoire had been produced on one sequencing platform. The study aimed to test whether cataloging public T cell receptors could reveal signatures of past pathogen exposure. In an earlier analysis of roughly 600 of the donors, high-throughput TCR beta sequencing was used to judge whether each TCR beta V gene segment behaved as functional or pseudogenic. To predict cytomegalovirus infection status, the study brought together high-throughput TCR immunosequencing, statistical association of individual TCRs with disease status, and machine learning. Four to six DR-DQ haplotypes were handled as single units for association and clustering, since linkage in the cohort was strong. To study patterns of TCR occurrence, a later analysis re-analyzed previously published TCR beta repertoires from 550 to 800 donors and added high-resolution HLA genotyping. An early release that covered approximately 600 HLA-typed donors contained approximately 320 gigabases of sequencing data and approximately 85 million unique TCR sequences. Genome-wide SNP genotypes for about 65% of the roughly 700 donors were used in a later genetic analysis, which treated that subset as a discovery cohort. The study profiled the T cell repertoires of around 700 subjects by immunosequencing and related them to cytomegalovirus serostatus. Among 350 to 400 genotyped donors of the cohort, an average of approximately 240,000 unique TCR beta nucleotide sequences were sequenced per donor, roughly 18% of them non-productive. HLA typing included class I and class II loci at four-digit resolution. The genetic ancestry cluster associated with self-reported Caucasian donors included around four fifths of the roughly 400 genotyped donors. What the study reported, not specific to this receptor: HLA typing was unavailable for some donors at each locus, so association tests used only the typed subset. Most TCR sequences were seen in very few donors, while some public TCRs were found in many individuals. The presence/absence analyses assumed that sequencing depth was roughly uniform across donors, and that assumption may not be true. Specific HLA alleles were associated with 18,000 or so TCR beta sequences at a false discovery rate of 0.05 in a later analysis. V-gene and J-gene trimming of TCR beta chains was associated with a missense DCLRE1C variant in a later genetic analysis, and the association was replicated in an independent cohort. In an earlier analysis of some 550 of the donors, most TCR beta V segments were observed in productive rearrangements about 87% or about 30% of the time, broadly matching IMGT annotations. Compared with equally common non-associated chains, HLA-associated TCR beta chains in a later analysis were more clonally expanded and had lower generation probabilities. Assigning TCR associations to individual alleles was difficult when HLA alleles, especially DR and DQ, strongly co-occurred. CMV serostatus was the only immune exposure information available for the cohort. Only TCR beta chains were sequenced in this cohort, and the absence of alpha or paired-chain data limited detectable features. Some IMGT-functional V segments, including TRBV6-2 and TRBV6-3, could not be told apart with the 87-base-pair reads, so those segments were excluded. A further reported finding was that TCR beta sequences accurately predicted the HLA-A and HLA-B alleles for most subjects in the first cohort. Correlated functional status among segregating V segments might be attributable to linkage disequilibrium, but an unknown experimental factor could not be ruled out. In the study, 150 to 200 TCR beta chains were listed as associated with cytomegalovirus. In a later analysis, several top co-occurrence clusters were reported to appear linked to parvovirus B19, influenza, CMV and Epstein-Barr virus. A later genetic analysis reported fewer N-insertions in productive TCRs among donors in an Asian-associated ancestry cluster than the roughly 640-donor mean. A cluster of highly shared sequence variants was judged likely to represent a technical artifact of the sequencing pipeline. In a later analysis, TCR association rates were found to vary across HLA loci, with the most associated TCRs seen for DRB1 alleles and the fewest for HLA-C alleles. The authors suggested that the approach could potentially be generalized to other disease states and immunological phenotypes. In a later analysis, most CMV-associated TCR beta chains were found to appear HLA-restricted, with HLA associations seemingly driven largely by CMV exposure. A few of the identified cytomegalovirus-associated TCR beta chains were confirmed in vitro to be specific for cytomegalovirus antigens. Some 16 rarely observed V segments, including chromosome 9 orphons, were excluded from the earlier analysis of about 600 of the donors because counts were too low. The classifier was reported to diagnose cytomegalovirus status with high specificity and sensitivity in both the original cohort and the validation cohort.

The germline V gene yields MNHNS for CDR1 and SASEGT for CDR2. V is reduced by 5 bases and J by 4 bases, leaving a spacing of 16 bases between them. From its cysteine to its phenylalanine, the CDR3 spans 15 amino acids. Only the CDR3 DNA stays, 45 bases, in frame from base 1. The library was produced with the immunoSEQ multiplex PCR assay. The multiplex PCR relied on a mix of 60 forward primers for TCR Vbeta segments and 13 reverse primers for TCR Jbeta segments. The CDR3 region of rearranged TCR beta genes was amplified from genomic DNA by a multiplex PCR assay. On the Illumina HiSeq System, the amplified TCR beta libraries were sequenced as 87-base-pair reads. Per the original workflow: In a later analysis, tens of millions of unique TCR beta chains were counted across the approximately 620 repertoires, and about 10 million of these chains were shared by at least two donors. To remove PCR and sequencing errors, raw reads were error-corrected and collapsed into unique sequences using a nearest-neighbor algorithm that merged closely related sequences. Alignment of CDR3 sequences to IMGT reference sequences was used to assign V, D and J gene segments. Each retained sequence needed at least a six-nucleotide match to both a V gene segment and a J gene segment. A rearrangement was called productive if the CDR3 had no stop codons and remained in frame with V and J, and every other rearrangement was called non-productive. Following IMGT convention, CDR3 was defined as the stretch from the second conserved V-encoded cysteine to the conserved J-encoded phenylalanine. In an earlier analysis of roughly 580 of the donors, sequences lacking an unambiguous match to a single V gene segment were excluded. An earlier analysis of fewer than 750 of the donors called V segments functional above 56.7% productive rearrangements and segregating when the between-donor standard deviation exceeded 5%. A statistical classification framework was built to diagnose cytomegalovirus status from the catalog of TCR beta chain sequences. In a later analysis, TCR nucleotide sequences were compared against IMGT/GENE-DB human TR gene sequences so that V and J genes could be assigned. In a later analysis, CDR3 sequences and most-parsimonious VDJ recombination scenarios were assigned using the TCRdist pipeline. In a later analysis, each TCR beta chain was defined by its CDR3 amino acid sequence together with its V-gene family, and reads without a unique V-gene family were excluded. A later analysis removed roughly 590 highly shared, low-generation-probability nucleotide sequences to deal with suspected cross-contamination and a sequencing artifact. For each public chain, a later analysis derived a clonal expansion index from normalized ranks of inferred template counts within each repertoire. In a later analysis, generation probabilities were computed with a VDJ recombination model fitted to out-of-frame rearrangements, and the resulting probabilities were checked against IGoR. In a later analysis, hypergeometric tests were used to score TCR-TCR, TCR-HLA and TCR-CMV co-occurrence, with a repertoire-size bias correction applied to TCR pairs. To estimate false discovery rates, a later analysis permuted the HLA or CMV assignments 20 times. A later analysis grouped co-occurring TCRs with DBSCAN, adding TCRdist sequence similarity when clustering within HLA-allele-positive subsets. Repertoires with fewer than 30,000 or more than 120,000 public chains, plus five repertoires with anomalous nucleotide sharing, were excluded from co-occurrence clustering. This immuneACCESS table, as held by TCRdb, lists in-frame sequences with V and J called but not all clones. Of the missing ones, under half trace to an unresolved V gene in checked studies; the others have no known cause. That table is the source of V, J and clone size, and D and trimming were worked out from the DNA. The sample profile shows 150,000 to 200,000 clones; under 70% of them were found once. The ten largest clones take up under 11% of the sample.

In total, 600 or so healthy bone marrow donors made up the cohort. At the time of sampling, every cohort member was nominally healthy, though immune exposures that went unrecorded were likely present. The donor tested CMV seropositive, placing the donor among the 290 or so seropositive members of the cohort. A peripheral blood sample was collected from each donor, and TCR beta sequencing was performed on peripheral blood mononuclear cells. Genomic DNA was extracted from the blood cell samples with the Qiagen DNeasy Blood Extraction Kit. Sequencing was carried out using PBMCs. The chain uses TRBV6-1 and TRBJ2-3; the D gene is not confidently resolved. The origin of this receptor is a man aged 25 to 40 in good health and CMV-seropositive. The sequence in DNA is TGTGCCAGCAGTTCCCTGAGGATCGGTTCAGATACGCAGTATTTT. It specifies CASSSLRIGSDTQYF.